This T cell receptor beta chain was identified during a study of radiation and T cells in renal cell carcinoma. The time point denotes: blood 2 weeks post-SBRT. Treatment of the sample: 15 Gy SBRT to primary tumor, nephrectomy 4 weeks later. Using immunoSEQ multiplex PCR, the repertoire was profiled, and TCRdb retains in-frame clones only, with some absent. The repertoire includes 150,000 to 180,000 clones, 87% of them detected once, and 13% sits in the top ten. CDR3 size: 16 residues. Trimming cost V 3 bases and J 7 bases; bases outside gene matches: 8. Germline values: CDR1 LNHDA, CDR2 SQIVND (reference sequence).

The TCR was taken from a woman aged 45-60 years with renal cell carcinoma. The J gene is TRBJ2-2, the V gene TRBV19, with 10 bases lining up with TRBD1. The input for sequencing was blood, taken from a patient whose treatment included radiotherapy and nephrectomy. CDR3 sequence reads: CASSIGQGGSDGELFF. In nucleotides, the CDR3 is TGTGCCAGTAGTATCGGACAGGGGGGTAGCGACGGGGAGCTGTTTTTT.